These T cell receptor beta chains were read from a single sample in a study of CD8+CD57+ T cells in acquired aplastic anemia. TCRdb reprocessed the reads via MiXCR and lists one record per CDR3 protein. This table has more than 150,000 distinct CDR3 sequences, roughly half appearing once. Material for sequencing was sorted CD4+, CD8+, or CD8+CD57+ T cells (not recorded which) from PBMCs. These receptors came from a human donor with aplastic anemia. Both conserved end residues are part of each CDR3. D genes are given only for firm matches. Not all rows give a size; the values are once, few, many and, for expanded clones, a class.

d_gene	j_gene	v_gene	abundance	CDR3aa	CDR3nt
NA	TRBJ2-1	TRBV24-1	NA	CATSDLLSPGNNEQFF	TGTGCCACCAGTGATTTGCTTAGTCCAGGGAACAATGAGCAGTTCTTC
NA	TRBJ1-5	TRBV6-1	NA	CASAQGPGGPQHF	TGTGCCAGCGCTCAGGGGCCCGGAGGGCCCCAGCATTTT
TRBD1	TRBJ1-1	TRBV2	NA	CASSYRDRGTEAFF	TGTGCCAGCAGTTACAGGGACAGGGGGACTGAAGCTTTCTTT
NA	TRBJ1-5	TRBV19	NA	CASRSDGDYSNQPQHF	TGTGCCAGTAGATCAGACGGGGACTATAGCAATCAGCCCCAGCATTTT
TRBD1	TRBJ1-1	TRBV19	many	CASRTRGIHTEAFF	TGTGCCAGTAGGACCAGGGGGATCCACACTGAAGCTTTCTTT
NA	TRBJ1-1	TRBV20-1	few	CSALGGQSDTEAFF	TGCAGTGCCCTGGGAGGGCAGTCGGACACTGAAGCTTTCTTT
NA	TRBJ1-3	TRBV7-6	many	CASSPARVQNTIYF	TGTGCCAGCAGCCCCGCTAGGGTCCAGAACACCATATATTTT
TRBD1	TRBJ2-7	TRBV24-1	few	CATSDPGQGYEQYF	TGTGCCACCAGTGACCCGGGACAGGGCTACGAGCAGTACTTC
NA	TRBJ1-1	TRBV15	NA	CATSRNYGGVEAFF	TGTGCCACCAGCAGAAACTACGGGGGTGTTGAAGCTTTCTTT
NA	TRBJ2-7	TRBV4-1	NA	CASSQGQAYEQYF	TGCGCCAGCAGCCAAGGACAGGCCTACGAGCAGTACTTC
TRBD1	TRBJ2-1	TRBV11-1	NA	CASSRTTGGKNEQFF	TGTGCCAGCAGTCGGACGACAGGGGGTAAAAATGAGCAGTTCTTC
TRBD1	TRBJ2-3	TRBV20-1	NA	CSAGTGRSSTDTQYF	TGCAGTGCTGGGACAGGGCGTTCTAGCACAGATACGCAGTATTTT
NA	TRBJ1-1	TRBV2	NA	CASSEGVDTEAFF	TGTGCCAGCAGTGAGGGGGTGGACACTGAAGCTTTCTTT
NA	TRBJ2-6	TRBV7-2	many	CASSSDRISGANVLTF	TGTGCCAGCAGCTCAGACAGGATCTCTGGGGCCAACGTCCTGACTTTC
TRBD1	TRBJ1-2	TRBV5-4	NA	CASSEGQGPLGF	TGTGCCAGCAGCGAGGGACAGGGCCCGCTCGGCTTC
NA	TRBJ1-2	TRBV6-5	many	CASSWDSGYGYTF	TGTGCCAGCAGTTGGGACTCCGGCTATGGCTACACCTTC
TRBD1	TRBJ1-6	TRBV14	many	CASSQGQGYNSPLHF	TGTGCCAGCAGCCAGGGACAGGGCTATAATTCACCCCTCCACTTT
NA	TRBJ2-3	TRBV6-5	NA	CASSYAQHTDTQYF	TGTGCCAGCAGTTACGCGCAGCACACAGATACGCAGTATTTT
TRBD1	TRBJ2-3	TRBV5-1	once	CASSSGQVNTDTQYF	TGCGCCAGCAGCTCTGGACAGGTAAACACAGATACGCAGTATTTT